This TCR beta chain was identified in a study of T-cell reconstitution after alpha-beta-depleted transplantation in children. Library preparation (for TCRbeta) was performed with unique molecular identifiers. TCRdb ran MiXCR on the PCR reads and lists one entry per CDR3 protein. The table includes more than 200,000 distinct CDR3 sequences, around 9.2% detected once. The table lists this clonotype with many counts. This specimen consisted of PBMCs, mostly from graft donor cells, obtained 360 days after TCRalphabeta/CD19-depleted stem cell transplant. The receptor was derived from a male patient aged 2-9 years who had a stem cell transplant for acute myeloid leukemia, so the T cells may come from the graft donor.

The CDR3: CASSQGTGRDEQFF. The CDR3 bases are TGTGCCAGCAGCCAAGGGACAGGGAGGGATGAGCAGTTCTTC. The chain has TRBV12-3 or TRBV12-4 and TRBJ2-1; 9 bases align to TRBD1. CDR3 length: 14 residues. V dropped 6 bases and J dropped 8; count of bases not matched to a gene: 8.